One and the same sample provided the 29 T cell receptor beta chains below, sequenced in a study of cytomegalovirus exposure and HLA in healthy donors. The PCR employed 60 Vbeta primers together with 13 Jbeta primers. Clones were sequenced by immunoSEQ multiplex PCR, and TCRdb holds only the in-frame ones, with some missing. The table shows fewer than 250,000 clones, with roughly 80% occurring only once. Input material: PBMCs. The source is a man in his forties in good health and CMV-seropositive.

The V call is TRBV6-1, the J call TRBJ1-3; D ambiguous. Germline lookup yields CDR1 MNHNS and CDR2 SASEGT. This CDR3 spans 15 amino acids. Trimming took 8 bases from V and 0 from J, leaving 14 bases between them. CDR3 residues: CASDLGLFSGNTIYF. The CDR3 region has the DNA TGTGCCAGCGATCTTGGCCTGTTCTCTGGAAACACCATATATTTT.

As to this clone: The junction departs from the called germline gene at one end, perhaps through a read error. The chain carries TRBV5-1 and TRBJ2-1; tentatively, D is TRBD1 (6 bases). Germline CDR1 reads SGHRS; CDR2 reads YFSETQ. This CDR3 region has 14 residues. Written as DNA, the CDR3 is TGCGCCAGCAGGTTGGACAGTAGCTACAATGAGCAGTTCTTC. Translated, it gives CASRLDSSYNEQFF. The variable domain in full, completed from reference TRBV5-1 and TRBJ2-1, reads KAGVTQTPRYLIKTRGQQVTLSCSPISGHRSVSWYQQTPGQGLQFLFEYFSETQRNKGNFPGRFSGRQFSNSRSEMNVSTLELGDSALYLCASRLDSSYNEQFFGPGTRLTVL.

The chain uses TRBV27 and TRBJ2-5, with 7 nucleotides matching TRBD1. Per the germline V gene, CDR1 is MNHEY and CDR2 is SMNVEV (reference sequence). The CDR3 loop spans 14 amino acids. J gave up 2 bases and V 4 bases, and 4 bases lay outside the gene matches. The CDR3 reads CASSSPGQQETQYF. The CDR3 DNA follows: TGTGCCAGCAGTTCCCCGGGACAGCAAGAGACCCAGTACTTC.

The chain links TRBV15 to TRBJ2-2; weak D call: TRBD1 (5 bases). This CDR3 region has 16 residues. CDR1 is LNHNV and CDR2 is YYDKDF in the germline V gene (reference sequence). V dropped 3 bases and J dropped 0 bases, with 11 bases sitting between them. The CDR3 nucleotides read TGTGCCACCAGCAGGGGGCGCGGATCGAACACCGGGGAGCTGTTTTTT. As protein: CATSRGRGSNTGELFF. Based on the CDR3 plus reference TRBV15 and TRBJ2-2, the full variable domain is DAMVIQNPRYQVTQFGKPVTLSCSQTLNHNVMYWYQQKSSQAPKLLFHYYDKDFNNEADTPDNFQSRRPNTSFCFLDIRSPGLGDTAMYLCATSRGRGSNTGELFFGEGSRLTVL.

The chain uses TRBV9 and TRBJ2-5, with 9 bases identical to TRBD2. With V trimmed by 8 bases and J by 5 bases, 4 bases remained unmatched. The CDR3 covers 12 residues. Germline-derived CDR1 and CDR2 are SGDLS and YYNGEE. CDR3 DNA sequence: TGTGCCAGTGGGCTAGCGGGGGAGACCCAGTACTTC. This encodes CASGLAGETQYF.

This clone was detected only a few times. The chain combines TRBV30 with TRBJ1-2; 7 bases are a match to TRBD1. CDR3 length: 15 amino acids. Germline loops: CDR1 GTSNPN, CDR2 SVGIG (reference sequence). The V segment lost 5 bases and the J segment 0 bases; nucleotides outside the gene matches: 9. Written as DNA, the CDR3 is TGTGCCTGGGTTGGACAGGCGACAGCTAACTATGGCTACACCTTC. It specifies CAWVGQATANYGYTF.

This chain joins TRBV18 and TRBJ2-1; unclear D gene. Germline CDR1 is KGHSH and CDR2 is LQKENI. V lost 3 bases and J lost 8, with 5 bases in between. The CDR3 loop spans 11 amino acids. CDR3 amino acids: CASSPADEQFF. CDR3 sequence (DNA): TGTGCCAGCTCACCGGCAGATGAGCAGTTCTTC.

This clone showed up just once. The V and J genes are TRBV4-2 and TRBJ2-7, with 8 positions matching TRBD2. The germline V gene has CDR1 LGHNA and CDR2 YNFKEQ. Trimming at V came to 1 base and at J to 5 bases, leaving 19 bases not matched to a gene. The CDR3 totals 19 residues. DNA of the CDR3: TGTGCCAGCAGCCAAGCCCGGCCCCCGGGACTAGGGTCGAGGGACGAGCAGTACGTC. Its protein is CASSQARPPGLGSRDEQYV.

J is TRBJ2-1 and V is TRBV25-1; possible D gene TRBD2, 6 bases. CDR3 size: 17 residues. Trimming cost V 0 bases and J 0 bases, with 12 bases left between them. Germline V lookup: CDR1 MGHDK, CDR2 SYGVNS. As DNA, the CDR3 is TGTGCCAGCAGTGAATATTATTTGACTAGCTCCTACAATGAGCAGTTCTTC. Amino acid sequence: CASSEYYLTSSYNEQFF.

The chain links TRBV4-2 to TRBJ2-3, with 11 bases matching TRBD2. V trimming: 3 bases; J trimming: 4 bases; junction bases outside the gene matches: 6. Germline CDR1 and CDR2: LGHNA and YNFKEQ. The CDR3 length is 16 residues. This CDR3 is CASSHKLAGVPDTQYF. Written as DNA, the CDR3 is TGTGCCAGCAGCCACAAACTAGCGGGAGTTCCAGATACGCAGTATTTT.

This clone was detected a few times. The chain recombines TRBV10-2 with TRBJ2-7; 8 positions agree with TRBD2. Germline V gene data show CDR1 as WSHSY and CDR2 as SAAADI. After removal of 6 bases from V and 4 bases from J, the junction contained 8 bases not matched to a gene. The CDR3 consists of 14 residues. The CDR3 spells CASSPGRAGYEQYV. DNA for the CDR3: TGCGCCAGCAGCCCCGGGAGGGCCGGTTACGAGCAGTACGTC.

The genes are TRBV6-5 and TRBJ1-6; tentative D call: TRBD1 (5 bases). Germline loops: CDR1 MNHEY, CDR2 SVGAGI. Between the trimmed V and J ends, which lost 2 bases and 5 bases, there was a span of 13 bases. The CDR3 has 16 amino acids. The CDR3 nucleotides read TGTGCCAGCAGTTACGGGGCGGAGGGCCATAATTCACCCCTCCACTTT. As protein: CASSYGAEGHNSPLHF.

J is TRBJ1-2 and V is TRBV4-1, with TRBD1 matching over 11 bases. Germline CDR1 is MGHRA and CDR2 is YSYEKL. J gave up 2 bases and V 0 bases, and 17 bases lay outside the gene matches. The CDR3 spans 21 residues. The CDR3 is CASSQDPFPPGQGDHNYGYTF. DNA of the CDR3: TGCGCCAGCAGCCAAGACCCCTTCCCGCCGGGACAGGGGGATCACAACTATGGCTACACCTTC.

The V gene is TRBV29-1, the J gene TRBJ2-3; 11 bases map to TRBD2. CDR1 and CDR2 (germline): SQVTM, ANQGSEA. The CDR3 runs 13 residues. V lost 6 bases, J lost 1 base, and 0 bases stayed unmatched. CDR3 protein: CSVTSGGTDTQYF. The CDR3, as DNA: TGCAGCGTGACTAGCGGGGGCACAGATACGCAGTATTTT.

The rearrangement uses TRBV11-3 and TRBJ2-3; tentatively, D is TRBD2 (5 bases). CDR3 length equals 15 residues. The V gene's germline CDR1 is SGHNT and CDR2 YENEEA. V lost 1 base and J lost 0, with 8 bases in between. For the CDR3, the DNA is TGTGCCAGCAGCTTAGCCGGCGGGAGCACAGATACGCAGTATTTT. Translating it yields CASSLAGGSTDTQYF.

This clone turned up a few times. V is TRBV5-1 and J is TRBJ1-3; D is ambiguous. CDR3 size: 15 residues. Germline V gene data show CDR1 as SGHRS and CDR2 as YFSETQ. V lost 3 bases to trimming and J lost 0 bases, with 10 bases between them. The CDR3 here is CASSSTVGSGNTIYF. The CDR3 DNA reads TGCGCCAGCAGCTCGACTGTAGGCTCTGGAAACACCATATATTTT.

This clone has a single count. The chain has TRBV30 and TRBJ2-1, with 12 bases that match TRBD2. The J segment lost 10 bases and the V segment lost 5 bases, leaving 6 bases of the junction unmatched. CDR1 GTSNPN and CDR2 SVGIG come from the germline V gene (reference sequence). This CDR3 comprises 13 residues. The CDR3 region has the DNA TGTGCCTGGTCAGGACTAGCGGGACGGGAGCAGTTCTTC. Translated: CAWSGLAGREQFF.

The chain uses TRBV7-8 and TRBJ2-7, with 15 bases identical to TRBD2. V was pared by 5 bases and J by 7 bases, with 15 bases of the junction left unmatched. The length of the CDR3 is 18 residues. Germline V gene sequence: CDR1 SGHVS, CDR2 FQNEAQ. Here the CDR3 DNA reads TGTGCCAGCAGCCTAACCGGGACTAGCGGGAGGTTTAGAGTTGAGCAGTACTTC. Protein product: CASSLTGTSGRFRVEQYF. The variable domain in full, with the rest retrieved from reference TRBV7-8 and TRBJ2-7, is GAGVSQSPRYKVAKRGQDVALRCDPISGHVSLFWYQQALGQGPEFLTYFQNEAQLDKSGLPSDRFFAERPEGSVSTLKIQRTQQEDSAVYLCASSLTGTSGRFRVEQYFGPGTRLTVT.

The chain is built from TRBV4-1 and TRBJ2-5; 8 bases are shared with TRBD1. Unmatched junction bases numbered 2, after V lost 2 bases and J lost 3 bases. The CDR3 runs 14 residues. Germline CDR1 and CDR2: MGHRA and YSYEKL. The chain's CDR3 is CASSQQDREETQYF. The CDR3 nucleotides read TGCGCCAGCAGCCAACAGGACAGGGAAGAGACCCAGTACTTC.

The chain joins TRBV14 to TRBJ2-1; tentatively, D is TRBD1 (6 bases). V gave up 4 bases and J gave up 0 bases, with 13 bases separating them. Germline-derived CDR1 and CDR2 are SGHDN and FVKESK. The CDR3 spans 16 residues. The CDR3 bases are TGTGCCAGCAGCCCTCTGGACAGACGCTCCTACAATGAGCAGTTCTTC. It encodes CASSPLDRRSYNEQFF.

J is TRBJ2-3 and V is TRBV4-2, with 7 bases identical to TRBD1. After removal of 2 bases from V and 4 bases from J, the junction contained 3 bases not matched to a gene. The CDR3 extends over 14 amino acids. Germline loops: CDR1 LGHNA, CDR2 YNFKEQ. The CDR3 loop is CASSQRTGADTQYF. The CDR3 nucleotides read TGTGCCAGCAGCCAACGTACAGGGGCAGATACGCAGTATTTT.

The V and J genes are TRBV6-6 and TRBJ1-6; D gene ambiguous. Germline V gene sequence: CDR1 MNHNY, CDR2 SVGAGI (reference sequence). This CDR3 has 14 residues. V lost 6 bases and J 14 bases, leaving 20 bases between the germline ends. Here the CDR3 DNA reads TGTGCCAGCAGCTCGGGATCGGCGGCTCCGACCCTCCACTTT. As protein: CASSSGSAAPTLHF.

The CDR3: CSVEDERGSYNEQFF. CDR3 DNA: TGCAGCGTTGAAGATGAACGGGGGTCCTACAATGAGCAGTTCTTC. The chain recombines TRBV29-1 with TRBJ2-1; D is perhaps TRBD2 (6 bases). The V gene's germline CDR1 is SQVTM and CDR2 ANQGSEA. The CDR3 is 15 residues long. The V and J ends lost 0 bases and 1 base respectively, with 10 bases between them.

The chain recombines TRBV27 with TRBJ1-2; possible D gene TRBD1, 6 bases. The CDR3 is 14 residues long. Germline V gives CDR1 MNHEY, CDR2 SMNVEV (reference sequence). The V gene lost 3 bases and the J gene lost 5 bases, with 13 bases spanning the gap. CDR3 DNA: TGTGCCAGCAGTTTTGGGAGGGGGATTTATGGCTACACCTTC. Its translation: CASSFGRGIYGYTF.

This chain connects TRBV25-1 to TRBJ1-2, with 8 bases identical to TRBD1. CDR1 is MGHDK, CDR2 SYGVNS, per germline. The CDR3 totals 14 residues. V trimming: 1 base; J trimming: 2 bases; junction bases outside the gene matches: 0. This chain's CDR3 is CASSEWDRNYGYTF. Written as DNA, the CDR3 is TGTGCCAGCAGTGAATGGGACAGGAACTATGGCTACACCTTC.

The genes are TRBV5-1 and TRBJ2-2, with D perhaps TRBD2 (5 bases). The CDR3 is 14 amino acids. Germline values: CDR1 SGHRS, CDR2 YFSETQ. V was cut by 3 bases and J by 4 bases, with 10 bases left in between. CDR3 nucleotides: TGCGCCAGCAGCTGGGAGAGTTTCACCGGGGAGCTGTTTTTT. Protein sequence: CASSWESFTGELFF. The complete variable domain, with remaining parts taken from reference TRBV5-1 and TRBJ2-2, reads KAGVTQTPRYLIKTRGQQVTLSCSPISGHRSVSWYQQTPGQGLQFLFEYFSETQRNKGNFPGRFSGRQFSNSRSEMNVSTLELGDSALYLCASSWESFTGELFFGEGSRLTVL.

Worth noting for this clone: Its ends do not fully match the called genes, so a read error is possible. The V call is TRBV7-9, the J call TRBJ1-4, with 7 bases lining up with TRBD1. This CDR3 is 12 amino acids long. Germline V lookup: CDR1 SEHNR, CDR2 FQNEAQ (reference sequence). As DNA, the CDR3 is TGTTCCAGCAGTCGGGACAGCGAAAAACTGTTTTTT. Translation gives CSSSRDSEKLFF.

This chain uses TRBV7-3 with TRBJ2-1; TRBD2 matches at 10 bases. The V segment lost 5 bases and the J segment 3 bases; nucleotides outside the gene matches: 4. Germline CDR1 reads SGHTA; CDR2 reads FQGTGA. The CDR3 loop spans 15 amino acids. The CDR3 sequence is CASSLRLAGYNEQFF. CDR3 sequence (DNA): TGTGCCAGCAGCCTTCGACTAGCGGGCTACAATGAGCAGTTCTTC.

In its sample, this clone was seen once. This rearrangement joins TRBV6-1 to TRBJ1-2; D gene ambiguous. The CDR3 sequence is 13 residues long. Trimming took off 6 bases at V and 5 bases at J, with 13 bases between the two ends. In germline, CDR1 is MNHNS, CDR2 SASEGT. The CDR3 protein is CASRERGRYGYTF. The CDR3 DNA reads as TGTGCCAGCAGAGAGCGCGGGAGGTATGGCTACACCTTC.